Listed here are 30 T cell receptor beta chains from one sample, sequenced in a study of PD-1 blockade in classical Hodgkin lymphoma. Clones were sequenced by immunoSEQ multiplex PCR, and TCRdb holds only the in-frame ones, with some missing. This sample has roughly 16,000 clones, with around 76% found just once. The patients all showed relapse after autologous stem cell transplantation, while their brentuximab vedotin exposure varied. The source material was peripheral blood mononuclear cells (PBMCs), sampled before the second cycle of nivolumab. These receptors all come from a human donor with classical Hodgkin lymphoma.

This clone was counted only a few times. The chain carries TRBV28 and TRBJ1-5; 9 nucleotides line up with TRBD1. V gave up 5 bases and J gave up 9 bases; unmatched junction bases: 2. Germline V gives CDR1 MDHEN, CDR2 SYDVKM. This CDR3 contains 12 residues. CDR3 residues: CASSTGGGPQHF. CDR3 coding DNA: TGTGCCAGCAGTACAGGGGGCGGGCCCCAGCATTTT.

This chain uses TRBV4-2 with TRBJ2-1; 10 bases match TRBD2. CDR3 length: 15 amino acids. The germline V gene has CDR1 LGHNA and CDR2 YNFKEQ. Trimming took 4 bases from V and 7 from J; bases not matched to a gene: 7. The CDR3 is CASSLLAGAGNEQFF. The CDR3 coding sequence is TGTGCCAGCAGCCTCCTAGCGGGGGCCGGGAATGAGCAGTTCTTC.

J is TRBJ1-5 and V is TRBV12-5, with D hard to call. CDR1 is LGHNT and CDR2 is FRNRAP in the germline V gene. The CDR3 is 15 residues long. V was cut by 0 bases and J by 9 bases, with 15 bases left in between. Written as DNA, the CDR3 is TGTGCTAGTGGTTTGGTATTAGAATTGAGGTCGCCCCAGCATTTT. Translation gives CASGLVLELRSPQHF.

The genes are TRBV5-5 and TRBJ2-3; TRBD2 matches 8 bases. The CDR3 runs to 19 residues. Unmatched junction bases numbered 20, after V lost 4 bases and J lost 4 bases. Germline values: CDR1 SGHKS, CDR2 YYEKEE (reference sequence). The chain's CDR3 is CASSLQIKAGPGGADTQYF. As DNA, the CDR3 is TGTGCCAGCAGCCTACAAATTAAAGCGGGGCCGGGAGGGGCAGATACGCAGTATTTT.

Concerning this clone: At the DNA level, this CDR3 is encoded by other sequences in the same sample as well. The chain links TRBV27 to TRBJ2-5; D could derive from TRBD1 or TRBD2 (5 bases each). The CDR3 extends over 14 amino acids. V lost 5 bases to trimming and J lost 1 base, with 11 bases between them. Germline V gene sequence: CDR1 MNHEY, CDR2 SMNVEV (reference sequence). This CDR3 reads CASSLGRLQETQYF. Written as DNA, the CDR3 is TGTGCCAGCAGTCTGGGACGGCTCCAAGAGACCCAGTACTTC.

The chain recombines TRBV28 with TRBJ2-7; D is ambiguous. V dropped 1 base and J dropped 7 bases, with 5 bases sitting between them. Germline V gene lookup returns CDR1 MDHEN and CDR2 SYDVKM. The CDR3 has 11 amino acids. The CDR3 region is CASSLYPEQYF. CDR3 coding DNA: TGTGCCAGCAGTTTATATCCTGAGCAGTACTTC.

The rearrangement uses TRBV28 and TRBJ1-1; TRBD1 matches at 7 bases. The CDR3 length is 14 residues. V trimming: 2 bases; J trimming: 3 bases; junction bases outside the gene matches: 3. Germline CDR1 and CDR2: MDHEN and SYDVKM. CDR3 nucleotides: TGTGCCAGCAGTTTACGACAGGGTCACACTGAAGCTTTCTTT. Translated: CASSLRQGHTEAFF.

The chain links TRBV10-3 to TRBJ2-2, with D uncertain. From germline, CDR1 is ENHRY and CDR2 SYGVKD. This CDR3 region has 12 residues. With 6 bases removed from V and 1 base from J, the gap between germline ends came to 3 bases. Here the CDR3 DNA reads TGTGCCATCAGAAAGAACACCGGGGAGCTGTTTTTT. It yields the protein CAIRKNTGELFF.

This chain uses TRBV11-2 with TRBJ1-1; D uncertain. The CDR3 is 13 residues long. The germline gives CDR1 SGHAT, CDR2 FQNNGV. V shed 0 bases and J shed 3 bases, with 5 bases lying between them. As DNA, the CDR3 is TGTGCCAGCAGCTTAGATGGGTACACTGAAGCTTTCTTT. This encodes CASSLDGYTEAFF.

V and J are TRBV28 and TRBJ1-3; tentatively, D is TRBD1 (5 bases). V was pared by 6 bases and J by 11 bases, with 20 bases between. The CDR3 sequence is 14 residues long. Per the germline V gene, CDR1 is MDHEN and CDR2 is SYDVKM. In DNA form, the CDR3 reads TGTGCCAGCAGCGGGGGGGGTATTGGGTCTGCCATATATTTT. This translates into CASSGGGIGSAIYF.

V gene TRBV7-9 combines with J gene TRBJ2-5; a weak D match, TRBD2 (7 bases). V was pared by 5 bases and J by 7 bases, with 17 bases between. The germline V gene has CDR1 SEHNR and CDR2 FQNEAQ (reference sequence). The CDR3 consists of 14 residues. This CDR3 reads CASSPDGGRGTQYF. As DNA, the CDR3 is TGTGCCAGCAGCCCAGACGGGGGGCGCGGGACCCAGTACTTC.

The chain employs TRBV28 and TRBJ2-7; 8 bases are shared with TRBD1. Germline assignment: CDR1 MDHEN and CDR2 SYDVKM. CDR3 length: 13 residues. Trimming removed 6 bases from V and 2 bases from J; junction bases left unmatched: 3. CDR3 sequence: CASRGQATYEQYF. Here the CDR3 DNA reads TGTGCCAGCAGGGGACAGGCGACCTACGAGCAGTACTTC.

The chain employs TRBV9 and TRBJ2-3; TRBD2 matches at 8 bases. J gave up 3 bases and V 3 bases, and 6 bases lay outside the gene matches. Germline CDR1 and CDR2: SGDLS and YYNGEE. The CDR3 contains 15 residues. The CDR3 sequence is CASSASGSLTDTQYF. CDR3 sequence (DNA): TGTGCCAGCAGCGCGAGCGGGAGCTTGACAGATACGCAGTATTTT.

This rearrangement joins TRBV29-1 to TRBJ2-3, with D perhaps TRBD1 (6 bases). Trimming shortened V by 7 bases and J by 4 bases, and 18 bases separated the two germline ends. CDR1 is SQVTM and CDR2 is ANQGSEA in the germline V gene. The CDR3 has 14 amino acids. This CDR3 reads CSDTGQSEADTQYF. CDR3 DNA sequence: TGCAGCGATACTGGACAGAGTGAGGCAGATACGCAGTATTTT.

This rearrangement joins TRBV29-1 to TRBJ2-7; D remains unclear. CDR3 length: 18 amino acids. CDR1 SQVTM and CDR2 ANQGSEA come from the germline V gene. V lost 6 bases to trimming and J lost 2 bases, with 29 bases between them. CDR3 region: CSVQIRDSGHAPTYEQYF. The CDR3 DNA reads TGCAGCGTGCAAATTAGAGACTCTGGCCACGCTCCAACCTACGAGCAGTACTTC.

The genes are TRBV2 and TRBJ1-6, with TRBD1 matching over 8 bases. CDR1 and CDR2 (germline): SNHLY, FYNNEI. CDR3 length: 15 amino acids. Trimming took 6 bases from V and 9 from J; bases not matched to a gene: 10. CDR3: CASRADRVRSSPLHF. The CDR3 DNA reads TGTGCCAGCAGAGCGGACAGGGTCAGAAGTTCACCCCTCCACTTT.

The chain employs TRBV5-8 and TRBJ2-3; maybe TRBD2 (5 bases). The CDR3 has 14 residues. Trimming removed 3 bases at V and 5 bases at J, with 13 bases between. Germline V CDR1 and CDR2: SGHTS, YDEGEE. CDR3 sequence reads: CASSYDAEGDTQYF. In nucleotides, the CDR3 is TGTGCCAGCAGCTACGACGCCGAGGGAGATACGCAGTATTTT.

The rearrangement joins TRBV29-1 to TRBJ1-1; tentatively, D is TRBD1 (5 bases). The germline CDR1 and CDR2 sequences are SQVTM and ANQGSEA. The V end was cut by 5 bases, the J end by 0 bases, with 13 bases between. This CDR3 has 14 residues. The CDR3 protein is CSVHGGELNTEAFF. The DNA of the CDR3 is TGCAGCGTTCATGGAGGGGAGCTGAACACTGAAGCTTTCTTT.

The CDR3 is CASRSLGGGSYNEQFF. The CDR3 nucleotides read TGTGCCAGCAGATCTCTCGGAGGGGGCTCCTACAATGAGCAGTTCTTC. This sequence joins TRBV11-2 and TRBJ2-1; D possibly matches TRBD1 or TRBD2 (6 bases each). V was cut by 6 bases and J by 0 bases, with 15 bases left in between. The CDR3 runs to 16 residues. Per germline, CDR1 SGHAT and CDR2 FQNNGV.

The chain is built from TRBV5-1 and TRBJ2-1; D not resolved. The germline CDR1 and CDR2 sequences are SGHRS and YFSETQ. V was shortened by 2 bases and J by 0 bases, with 12 bases between the two germline ends. The CDR3 extends over 16 amino acids. DNA of the CDR3: TGCGCCAGCAGCTTTCGGGCGGATAACTCCTACAATGAGCAGTTCTTC. It specifies CASSFRADNSYNEQFF.

This sequence joins TRBV13 and TRBJ2-5; weak D call: TRBD2 (5 bases). This CDR3 comprises 15 residues. V dropped 6 bases and J dropped 1 base, with 15 bases sitting between them. From germline, CDR1 is PRHDT and CDR2 FYEKMQ (reference sequence). The CDR3 bases are TGTGCCAGCAGACCCTCCGGAGGAGGCCAAGAGACCCAGTACTTC. Translating it yields CASRPSGGGQETQYF.

The rearrangement uses TRBV19 and TRBJ2-5, with 8 bases that match TRBD2. Germline CDR1 is LNHDA and CDR2 is SQIVND (reference sequence). The V and J ends lost 4 bases and 6 bases, in that order; junction bases with no gene match: 7. The CDR3 consists of 14 residues. CDR3 DNA sequence: TGTGCCAGTAGTAACAATAGCGGGGACAAGACCCAGTACTTC. This translates into CASSNNSGDKTQYF.

This chain uses TRBV5-1 with TRBJ2-7, with D unresolved. The CDR3 runs to 14 residues. Germline V CDR1 and CDR2: SGHRS, YFSETQ. Trimming cost V 0 bases and J 1 base, with 8 bases left between them. The chain's CDR3 is CASSLARKSYEQYF. Written as DNA, the CDR3 is TGCGCCAGCAGCTTGGCCCGGAAGTCCTACGAGCAGTACTTC. Together with reference TRBV5-1 and TRBJ2-7, the CDR3 gives the full variable domain: KAGVTQTPRYLIKTRGQQVTLSCSPISGHRSVSWYQQTPGQGLQFLFEYFSETQRNKGNFPGRFSGRQFSNSRSEMNVSTLELGDSALYLCASSLARKSYEQYFGPGTRLTVT.

The chain couples TRBV5-3 to TRBJ2-5, with D possibly matching TRBD1 (6 bases). TRBV5-3 is an ORF; its function is uncertain. CDR3 length: 14 amino acids. Trimming left V 8 bases short and J 5 bases short, with 19 bases between. CDR3 DNA sequence: TGTGCCAGCAGCCCGGTACAGGGTTTCGAGACCCAGTACTTC. This gives the protein CASSPVQGFETQYF.

This clone was seen only once. V is TRBV11-2 and J is TRBJ1-3, with D perhaps TRBD1 (5 bases). Between the trimmed V and J ends, which lost 7 bases and 1 base, there was a span of 14 bases. The CDR3 runs 15 residues. Per germline, CDR1 SGHAT and CDR2 FQNNGV. The CDR3, as DNA: TGTGCCAGCAACCCGAGAGGGGATTCTGGAAACACCATATATTTT. Its translation: CASNPRGDSGNTIYF.

This clone was counted once. The chain is built from TRBV11-2 and TRBJ2-1, with 9 bases lining up with TRBD2. The CDR3 runs to 16 residues. The V segment lost 3 bases and the J segment 8 bases; nucleotides outside the gene matches: 11. Per germline, CDR1 SGHAT and CDR2 FQNNGV. CDR3 loop: CASSFFGGGARDEQFF. CDR3 sequence (DNA): TGTGCCAGCAGCTTTTTCGGCGGGGGGGCTAGGGATGAGCAGTTCTTC.

This chain links TRBV4-1 with TRBJ1-6; 9 bases fit TRBD1. V gave up 1 base and J gave up 3 bases; unmatched junction bases: 4. The CDR3 is 17 residues long. CDR1 MGHRA and CDR2 YSYEKL come from the germline V gene. The DNA for the CDR3 is TGCGCCAGCAGCCAAGTCCCGGGACAGGGCTATAATTCACCCCTCCACTTT. This sequence encodes CASSQVPGQGYNSPLHF.

This chain joins TRBV28 and TRBJ1-3; D is uncertain. Germline CDR1 is MDHEN and CDR2 is SYDVKM. Trimming cost V 6 bases and J 7 bases, with 16 bases left between them. This CDR3 spans 14 amino acids. CDR3 region: CASSLTGPLNTIYF. The CDR3 DNA is TGTGCCAGCAGCCTTACCGGGCCCCTTAACACCATATATTTT.

The rearrangement uses TRBV11-3 and TRBJ2-7; D gene ambiguous. This CDR3 comprises 12 residues. V lost 2 bases and J lost 3, with 5 bases in between. Germline lookup yields CDR1 SGHNT and CDR2 YENEEA. The CDR3 DNA reads as TGTGCCAGCAGCTTAAACGACTACGAGCAGTACTTC. This translates into CASSLNDYEQYF.

The rearrangement uses TRBV5-4 and TRBJ1-1, with D unclear. V was pared by 1 base and J by 2 bases, with 0 bases between. CDR3 length: 11 residues. CDR1 SGHNT and CDR2 YYREEE come from the germline V gene (reference sequence). The DNA for the CDR3 is TGTGCCAGCAGCTTGAACACTGAAGCTTTCTTT. This translates into CASSLNTEAFF.